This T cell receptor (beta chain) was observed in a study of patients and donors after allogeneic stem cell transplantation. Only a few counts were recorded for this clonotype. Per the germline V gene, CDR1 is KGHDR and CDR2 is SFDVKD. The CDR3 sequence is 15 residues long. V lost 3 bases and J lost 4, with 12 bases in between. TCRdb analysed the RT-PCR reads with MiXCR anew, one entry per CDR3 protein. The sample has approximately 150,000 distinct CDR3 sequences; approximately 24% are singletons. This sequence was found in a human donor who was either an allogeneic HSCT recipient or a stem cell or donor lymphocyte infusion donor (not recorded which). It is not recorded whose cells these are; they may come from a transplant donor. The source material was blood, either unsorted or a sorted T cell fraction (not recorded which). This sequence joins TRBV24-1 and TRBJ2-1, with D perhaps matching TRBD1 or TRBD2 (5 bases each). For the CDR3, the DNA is TGTGCCACCAGTGATCGGGGCAAAGTTTACAATGAGCAGTTCTTC. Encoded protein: CATSDRGKVYNEQFF.